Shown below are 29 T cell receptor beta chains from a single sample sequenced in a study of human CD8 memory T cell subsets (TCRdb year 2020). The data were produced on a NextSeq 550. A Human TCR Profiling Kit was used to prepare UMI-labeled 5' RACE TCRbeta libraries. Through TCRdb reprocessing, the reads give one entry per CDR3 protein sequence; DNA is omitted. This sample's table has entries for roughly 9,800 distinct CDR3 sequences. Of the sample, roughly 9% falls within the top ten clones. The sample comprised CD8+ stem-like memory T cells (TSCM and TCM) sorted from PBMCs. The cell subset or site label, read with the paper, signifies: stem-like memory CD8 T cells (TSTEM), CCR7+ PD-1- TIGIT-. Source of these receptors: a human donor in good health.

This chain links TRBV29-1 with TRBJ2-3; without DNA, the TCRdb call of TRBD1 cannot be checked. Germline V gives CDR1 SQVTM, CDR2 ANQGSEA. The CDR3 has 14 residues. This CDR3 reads CSAPGNLRTDTQYF.

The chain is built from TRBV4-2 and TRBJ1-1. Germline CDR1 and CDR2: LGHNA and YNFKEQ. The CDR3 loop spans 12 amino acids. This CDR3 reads CASSQGSTEAFF.

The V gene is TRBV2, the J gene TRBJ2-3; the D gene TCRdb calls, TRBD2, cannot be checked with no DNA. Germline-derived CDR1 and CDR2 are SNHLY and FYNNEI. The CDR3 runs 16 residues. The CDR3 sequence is CASTSLGGGDQDTQYF.

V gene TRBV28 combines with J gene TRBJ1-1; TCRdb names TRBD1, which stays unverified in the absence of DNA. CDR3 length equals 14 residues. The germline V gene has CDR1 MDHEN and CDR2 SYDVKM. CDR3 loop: CASSLTGGRTEAFF.

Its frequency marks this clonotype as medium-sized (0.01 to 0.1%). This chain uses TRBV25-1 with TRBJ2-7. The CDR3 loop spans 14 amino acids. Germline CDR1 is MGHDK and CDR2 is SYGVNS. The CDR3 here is CASSVGVSAYEQYF.

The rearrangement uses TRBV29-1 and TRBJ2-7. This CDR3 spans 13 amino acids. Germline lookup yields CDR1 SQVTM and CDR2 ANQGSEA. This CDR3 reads CSVVVGSSYEQYF.

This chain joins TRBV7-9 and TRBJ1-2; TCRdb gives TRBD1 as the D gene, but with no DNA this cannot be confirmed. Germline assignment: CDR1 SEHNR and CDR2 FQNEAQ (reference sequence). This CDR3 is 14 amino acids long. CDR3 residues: CASSLVGGAYGYTF.

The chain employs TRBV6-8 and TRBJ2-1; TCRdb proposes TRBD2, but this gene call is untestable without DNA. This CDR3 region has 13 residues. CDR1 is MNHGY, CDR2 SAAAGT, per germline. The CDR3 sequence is CASKSGLSNEQFF.

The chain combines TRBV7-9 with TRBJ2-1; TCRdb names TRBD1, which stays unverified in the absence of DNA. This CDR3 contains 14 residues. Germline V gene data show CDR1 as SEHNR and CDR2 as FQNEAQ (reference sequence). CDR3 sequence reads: CASSSPGVNNEQFF.

The CDR3 protein is CASSYTGTKNYNEQFF. The J gene is TRBJ2-1, the V gene TRBV6-2 or TRBV6-3; with no DNA, the TCRdb D assignment of TRBD1 cannot be verified. This CDR3 is 16 amino acids long. Per the germline V gene, CDR1 is MNHEY and CDR2 is SVGEGT.

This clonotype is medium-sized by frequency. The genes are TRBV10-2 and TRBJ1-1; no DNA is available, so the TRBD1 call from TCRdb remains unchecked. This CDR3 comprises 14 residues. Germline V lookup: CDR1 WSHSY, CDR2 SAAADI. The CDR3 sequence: CASSSGTVNTEAFF.

CDR3: CASKLTTGLLWNTEAFF. V and J are TRBV28 and TRBJ1-1; TCRdb returns TRBD1, unconfirmable since there is no DNA. Germline CDR1 MDHEN, CDR2 SYDVKM. The CDR3 loop spans 17 amino acids.

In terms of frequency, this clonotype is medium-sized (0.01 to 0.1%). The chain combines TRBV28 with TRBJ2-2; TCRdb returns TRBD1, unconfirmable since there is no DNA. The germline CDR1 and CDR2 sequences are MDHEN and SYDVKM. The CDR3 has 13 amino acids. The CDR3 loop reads CASATGGTGELFF.

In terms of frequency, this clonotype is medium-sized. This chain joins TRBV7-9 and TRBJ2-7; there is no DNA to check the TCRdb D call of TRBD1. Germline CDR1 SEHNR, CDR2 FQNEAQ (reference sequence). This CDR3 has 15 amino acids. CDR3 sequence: CASSHSIDGGKEQYF.

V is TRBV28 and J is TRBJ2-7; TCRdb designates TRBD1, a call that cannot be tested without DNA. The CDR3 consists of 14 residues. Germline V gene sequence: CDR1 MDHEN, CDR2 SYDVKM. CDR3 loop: CASSLFPGGGEQYF.

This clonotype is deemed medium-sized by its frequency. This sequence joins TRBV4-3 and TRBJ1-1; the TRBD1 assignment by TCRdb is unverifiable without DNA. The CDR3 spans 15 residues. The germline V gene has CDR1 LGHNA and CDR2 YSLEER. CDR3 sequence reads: CASSQASRDRGEAFF.

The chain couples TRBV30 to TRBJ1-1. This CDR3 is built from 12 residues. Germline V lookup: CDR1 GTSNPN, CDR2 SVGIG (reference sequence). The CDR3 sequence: CAWSPVGTEAFF.

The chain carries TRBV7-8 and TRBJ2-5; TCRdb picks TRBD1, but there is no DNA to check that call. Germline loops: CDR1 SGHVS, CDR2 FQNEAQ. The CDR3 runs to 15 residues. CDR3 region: CASSLAMGAEETQYF.

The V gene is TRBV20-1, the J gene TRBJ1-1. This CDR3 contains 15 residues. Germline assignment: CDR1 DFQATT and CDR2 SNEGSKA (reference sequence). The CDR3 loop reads CSARDRFVTRPEAFF.

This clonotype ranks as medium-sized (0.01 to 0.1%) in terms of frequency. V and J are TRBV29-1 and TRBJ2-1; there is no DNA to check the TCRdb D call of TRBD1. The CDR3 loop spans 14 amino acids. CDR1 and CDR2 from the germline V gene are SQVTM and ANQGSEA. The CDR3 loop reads CSCDGGGVYNEQFF.

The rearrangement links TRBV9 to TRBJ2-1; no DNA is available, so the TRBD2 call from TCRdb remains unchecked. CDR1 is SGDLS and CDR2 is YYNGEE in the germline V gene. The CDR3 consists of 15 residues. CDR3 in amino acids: CASSPRDFGYNEQFF.

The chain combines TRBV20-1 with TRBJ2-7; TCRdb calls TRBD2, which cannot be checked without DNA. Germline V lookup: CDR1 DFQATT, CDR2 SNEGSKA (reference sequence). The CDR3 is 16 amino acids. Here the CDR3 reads CSARDYSWGESYEQYF.

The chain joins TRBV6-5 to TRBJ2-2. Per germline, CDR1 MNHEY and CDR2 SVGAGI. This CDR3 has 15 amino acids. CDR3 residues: CASSYSSSYTGELFF.

The CDR3 spells CASSQGTSGAYEQYF. The chain uses TRBV3-1 and TRBJ2-7; the D gene TCRdb calls, TRBD2, cannot be checked with no DNA. This CDR3 region has 15 residues. Germline V gene sequence: CDR1 LGHDT, CDR2 YNNKEL (reference sequence).

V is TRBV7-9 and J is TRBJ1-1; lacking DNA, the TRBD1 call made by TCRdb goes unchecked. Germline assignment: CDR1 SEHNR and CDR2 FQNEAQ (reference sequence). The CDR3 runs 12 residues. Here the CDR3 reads CASSNDRNEAFF.

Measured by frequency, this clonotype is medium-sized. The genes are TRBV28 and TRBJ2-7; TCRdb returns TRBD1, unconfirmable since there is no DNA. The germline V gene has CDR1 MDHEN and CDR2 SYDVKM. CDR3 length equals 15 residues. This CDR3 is CASSTADRVTYEQYF. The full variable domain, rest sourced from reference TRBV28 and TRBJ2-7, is DVKVTQSSRYLVKRTGEKVFLECVQDMDHENMFWYRQDPGLGLRLIYFSYDVKMKEKGDIPEGYSVSREKKERFSLILESASTNQTSMYLCASSTADRVTYEQYFGPGTRLTVT.

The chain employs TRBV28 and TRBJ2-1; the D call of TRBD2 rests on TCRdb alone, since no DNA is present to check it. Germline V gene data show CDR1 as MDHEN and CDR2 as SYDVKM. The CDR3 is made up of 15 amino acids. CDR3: CASSLTSGDYNEQFF. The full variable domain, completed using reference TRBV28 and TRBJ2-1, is DVKVTQSSRYLVKRTGEKVFLECVQDMDHENMFWYRQDPGLGLRLIYFSYDVKMKEKGDIPEGYSVSREKKERFSLILESASTNQTSMYLCASSLTSGDYNEQFFGPGTRLTVL.

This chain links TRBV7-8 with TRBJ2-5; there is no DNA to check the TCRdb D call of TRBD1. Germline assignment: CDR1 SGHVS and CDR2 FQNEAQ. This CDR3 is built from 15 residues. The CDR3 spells CASSSPDGGRKTQYF.

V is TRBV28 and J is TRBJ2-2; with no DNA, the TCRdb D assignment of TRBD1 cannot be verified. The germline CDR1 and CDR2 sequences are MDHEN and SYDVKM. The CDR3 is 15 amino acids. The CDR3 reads CASRSGQGSTGELFF.